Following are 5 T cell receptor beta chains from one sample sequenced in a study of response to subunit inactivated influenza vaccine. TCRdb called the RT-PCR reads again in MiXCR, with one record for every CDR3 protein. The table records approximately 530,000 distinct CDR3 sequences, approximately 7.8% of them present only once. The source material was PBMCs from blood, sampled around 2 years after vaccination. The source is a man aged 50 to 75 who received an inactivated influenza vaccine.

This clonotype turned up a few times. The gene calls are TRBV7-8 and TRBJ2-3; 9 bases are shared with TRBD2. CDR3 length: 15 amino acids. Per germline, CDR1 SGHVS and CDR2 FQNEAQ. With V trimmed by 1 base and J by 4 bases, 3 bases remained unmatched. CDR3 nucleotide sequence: TGTGCCAGCAGCTTAGAAGCGGGAGGCCCAGATACGCAGTATTTT. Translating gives CASSLEAGGPDTQYF.

The chain's CDR3 is CASSLVPGGAETQYF. The DNA for the CDR3 is TGTGCCAGCAGCTTAGTTCCAGGGGGCGCAGAGACCCAGTACTTC. The rearrangement uses TRBV11-2 and TRBJ2-5, with TRBD1 matching over 8 bases. The J segment lost 4 bases and the V segment lost 1 base, leaving 5 bases of the junction unmatched. In germline, CDR1 is SGHAT, CDR2 FQNNGV. The CDR3 is 15 residues long.

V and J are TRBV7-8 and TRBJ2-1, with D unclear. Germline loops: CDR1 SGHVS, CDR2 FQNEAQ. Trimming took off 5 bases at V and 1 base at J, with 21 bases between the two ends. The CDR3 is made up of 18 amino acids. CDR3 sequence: CASSPRISILTSYNEQFF. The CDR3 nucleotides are TGTGCCAGCAGCCCACGTATCAGTATCCTAACGTCCTACAATGAGCAGTTCTTC.

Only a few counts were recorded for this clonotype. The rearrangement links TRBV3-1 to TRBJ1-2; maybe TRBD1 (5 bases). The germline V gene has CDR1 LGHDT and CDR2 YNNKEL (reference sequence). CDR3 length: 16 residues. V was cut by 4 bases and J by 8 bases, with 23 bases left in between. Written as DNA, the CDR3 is TGTGCCAGCAGCCTCCGCACCGGGGCCATGGAGAGGGGCTACACCTTC. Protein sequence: CASSLRTGAMERGYTF.

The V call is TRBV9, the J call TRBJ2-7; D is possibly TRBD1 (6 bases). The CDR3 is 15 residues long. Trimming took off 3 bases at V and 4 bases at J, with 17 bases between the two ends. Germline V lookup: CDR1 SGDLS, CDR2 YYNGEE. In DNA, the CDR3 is TGTGCCAGCAGCGAGATCCCAGGGGCAGCATACGAGCAGTACTTC. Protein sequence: CASSEIPGAAYEQYF.